This T cell receptor (beta chain) was captured in a study of cytomegalovirus exposure and HLA in healthy donors. Findings and limits, study-wide: TRBV6-2, TRBV6-3 and some other V segments were unresolvable in 87-base-pair reads. The study labeled approximately 150 TCR beta chains cytomegalovirus-associated. Most CMV-associated TCR beta chains appeared HLA-restricted in a later analysis. Serostatus for CMV was the only available immune exposure information.

This CDR3 contains 14 residues. Germline CDR1 SGHDT, CDR2 YYEEEE. Trimming stripped 2 bases from V and 3 bases from J, with 12 bases between. Remarks on this clone: Its specificity is unknown.

Amplification used 60 Vbeta primers and 13 Jbeta primers. Only in-frame clones appear in the TCRdb table, and some are missing; sequencing was by immunoSEQ multiplex PCR. The data contain under 100,000 clones, roughly 63% of them singletons. The receptor's source is a woman aged 40-49 years in good health and CMV-seropositive. The specimen sequenced was PBMCs. The rearrangement joins TRBV5-6 to TRBJ2-7; a weak D match, TRBD2 (6 bases). The CDR3: CASSFGGGHYEQYF. DNA of the CDR3: TGTGCCAGCAGCTTTGGGGGAGGACACTACGAGCAGTACTTC.